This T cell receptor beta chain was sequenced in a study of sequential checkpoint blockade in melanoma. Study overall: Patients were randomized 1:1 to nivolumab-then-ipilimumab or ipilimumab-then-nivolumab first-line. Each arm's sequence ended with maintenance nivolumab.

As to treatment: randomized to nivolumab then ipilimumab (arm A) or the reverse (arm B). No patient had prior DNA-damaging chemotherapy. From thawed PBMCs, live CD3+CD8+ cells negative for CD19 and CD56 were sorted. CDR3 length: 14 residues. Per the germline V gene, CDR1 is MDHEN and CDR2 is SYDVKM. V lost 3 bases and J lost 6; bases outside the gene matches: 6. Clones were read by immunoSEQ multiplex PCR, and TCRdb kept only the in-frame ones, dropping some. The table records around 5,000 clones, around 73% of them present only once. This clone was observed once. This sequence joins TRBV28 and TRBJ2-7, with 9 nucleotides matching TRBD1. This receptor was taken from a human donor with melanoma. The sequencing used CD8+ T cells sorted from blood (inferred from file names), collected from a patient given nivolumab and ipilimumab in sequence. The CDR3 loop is CASSLSGQGAEQYF. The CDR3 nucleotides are TGTGCCAGCAGTTTGTCGGGACAGGGCGCCGAGCAGTACTTC.